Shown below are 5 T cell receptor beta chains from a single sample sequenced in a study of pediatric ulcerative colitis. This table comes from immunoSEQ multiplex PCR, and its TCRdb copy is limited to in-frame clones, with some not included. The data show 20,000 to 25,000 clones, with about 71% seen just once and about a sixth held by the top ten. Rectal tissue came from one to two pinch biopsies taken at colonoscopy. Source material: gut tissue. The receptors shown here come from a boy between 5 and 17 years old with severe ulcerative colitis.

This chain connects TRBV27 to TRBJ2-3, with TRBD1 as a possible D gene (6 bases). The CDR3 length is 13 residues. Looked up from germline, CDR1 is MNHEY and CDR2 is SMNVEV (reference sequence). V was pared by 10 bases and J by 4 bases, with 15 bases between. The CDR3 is CATGRGWADTQYF. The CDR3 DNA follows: TGTGCCACCGGAAGGGGGTGGGCAGATACGCAGTATTTT.

The CDR3: CASSQTSGGTKTQYF. The CDR3, as DNA: TGCGCCAGCAGCCAGACTAGCGGGGGAACAAAGACCCAGTACTTC. The J gene is TRBJ2-5, the V gene TRBV4-1, with 12 bases matching TRBD2. Germline V CDR1 and CDR2: MGHRA, YSYEKL. After removal of 3 bases from V and 6 bases from J, the junction contained 5 bases not matched to a gene. The CDR3 runs to 15 residues.

The CDR3 region has the DNA TGTGCCAGCAGCTCCAGGGATTCTTCGTGGGGCTACACCTTC. This gives the protein CASSSRDSSWGYTF. The V and J genes are TRBV7-9 and TRBJ1-2; D perhaps matches TRBD1 (5 bases). CDR3 size: 14 residues. Between the trimmed V and J ends, which lost 4 bases and 8 bases, there was a span of 17 bases. Germline CDR1 is SEHNR and CDR2 is FQNEAQ (reference sequence).

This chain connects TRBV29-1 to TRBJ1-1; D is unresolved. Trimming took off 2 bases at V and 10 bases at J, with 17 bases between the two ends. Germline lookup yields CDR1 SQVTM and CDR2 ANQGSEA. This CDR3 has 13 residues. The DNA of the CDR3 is TGCAGCGTTGAACCTACCTATGTGCCGAGAGCTTTCTTT. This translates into CSVEPTYVPRAFF.

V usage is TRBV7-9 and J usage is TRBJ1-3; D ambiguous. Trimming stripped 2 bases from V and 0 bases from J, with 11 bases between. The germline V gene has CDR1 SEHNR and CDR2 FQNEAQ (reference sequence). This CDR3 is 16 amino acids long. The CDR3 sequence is CASSLYNQFSGNTIYF. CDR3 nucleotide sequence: TGTGCCAGCAGCTTATATAATCAGTTCTCTGGAAACACCATATATTTT.